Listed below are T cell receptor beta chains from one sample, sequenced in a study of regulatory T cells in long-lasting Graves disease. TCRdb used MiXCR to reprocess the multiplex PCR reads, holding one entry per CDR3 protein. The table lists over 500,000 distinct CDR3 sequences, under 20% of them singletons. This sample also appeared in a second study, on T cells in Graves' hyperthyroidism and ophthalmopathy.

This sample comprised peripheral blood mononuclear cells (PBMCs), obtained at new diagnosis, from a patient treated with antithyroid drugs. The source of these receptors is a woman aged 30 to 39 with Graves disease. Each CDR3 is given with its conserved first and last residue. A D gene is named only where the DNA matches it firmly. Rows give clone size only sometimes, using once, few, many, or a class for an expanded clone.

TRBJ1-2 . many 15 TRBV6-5 TGTGCCAGCAGTTATGGGGCGGGCGACGTCTATGGCTACACCTTC CASSYGAGDVYGYTF
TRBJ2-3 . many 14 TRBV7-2 TGTGCCAGCAGCGAGGGGGTACAGGGTATTGCGCAGTATTTT CASSEGVQGIAQYF
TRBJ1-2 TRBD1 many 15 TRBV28 TGTGCCAGCAAGAATAGGGACAGCCACACCTATGGCTACACCTTC CASKNRDSHTYGYTF
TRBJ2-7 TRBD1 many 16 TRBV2 TGTGCCAGCAGTGCACACGCTACCGGGACAGGGGCCGAGCAGTACTTC CASSAHATGTGAEQYF
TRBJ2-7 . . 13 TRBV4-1 TGCGCCAGCAGCCACCCCGTGGGGGGCGAGCAGTACTTC CASSHPVGGEQYF
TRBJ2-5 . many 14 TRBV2 TGTGCCAGCAGGGGTCCAGGCCCCTATGAGACCCAGTACTTC CASRGPGPYETQYF
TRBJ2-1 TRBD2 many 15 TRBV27 TGTGCCAGCAGTTTCCTAGCGGGAGAAGTAAATGAGCAGTTCTTC CASSFLAGEVNEQFF
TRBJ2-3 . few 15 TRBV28 TGTGCCAGCAGTGCCCGCGGGTTGGAGTTAAATACGCAGTATTTT CASSARGLELNTQYF
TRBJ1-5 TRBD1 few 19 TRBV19 TGTGCCAGTAGTACAGACCGGGACAGGGGGCTACAGGTTGGTCAGCCCCAGCATTTT CASSTDRDRGLQVGQPQHF
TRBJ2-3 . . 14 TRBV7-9 TGTGCCAGCAGCCCCATGGGGGTATCAGATACGCAGTATTTT CASSPMGVSDTQYF
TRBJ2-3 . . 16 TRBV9 TGTGCCAGCAGCGTAGATTGGACAACCGGTGGGGATACGCAGTATTTT CASSVDWTTGGDTQYF
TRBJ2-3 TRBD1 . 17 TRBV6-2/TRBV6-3 TGTGCCAGCTTCACAGGGGGTCGCCTGATGACAACAGATACGCAGTATTTT CASFTGGRLMTTDTQYF
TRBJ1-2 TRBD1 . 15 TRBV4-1 TGCGCCAGCAGCCAAGATCAGGACAGGCCCTATGGCTACACCTTC CASSQDQDRPYGYTF
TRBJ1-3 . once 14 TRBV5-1 TGCGCCAGCAGTCCGGGGGTTGCGCGAAACACCATATATTTT CASSPGVARNTIYF
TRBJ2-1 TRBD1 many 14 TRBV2 TGTGCCAGCAGGGATGGACAGGTGGTCAATGAGCAGTTCTTC CASRDGQVVNEQFF
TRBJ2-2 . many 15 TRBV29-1 TGCAGCGTTGAAGCGGGGGCTAGGAGCGGCGGGGAGCTGTTTTTT CSVEAGARSGGELFF
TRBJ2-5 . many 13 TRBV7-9 TGTGCCAGCAGCCGAGGTCGGGAAGAGACCCAGTACTTC CASSRGREETQYF
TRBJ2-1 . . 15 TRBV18 TGTGCCAGCTCACCGTTCCGGGGTGACTACAATGAGCAGTTCTTC CASSPFRGDYNEQFF
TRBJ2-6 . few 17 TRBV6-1 TGTGCCAGCACCCTGTGGCAGCCCAGCTCTGGGGCCAACGTCCTGACTTTC CASTLWQPSSGANVLTF
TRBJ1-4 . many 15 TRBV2 TGTGCCAGCAGTGAAGGACCCACTACGGGTGAAAAACTGTTTTTT CASSEGPTTGEKLFF
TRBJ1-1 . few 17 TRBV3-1 TGTGCCAGCAGCCAAGATTATACCCGGGTACTGAACACTGAAGCTTTCTTT CASSQDYTRVLNTEAFF
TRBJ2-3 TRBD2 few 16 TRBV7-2 TGTGCCAGCAGCTTTAGACTAGCGGGGTTCACAGATACGCAGTATTTT CASSFRLAGFTDTQYF
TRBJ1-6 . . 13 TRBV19 TGTGCCAGTAGCCTGAGAACGTGGACACCCCTCCACTTT CASSLRTWTPLHF
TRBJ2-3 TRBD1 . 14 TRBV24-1 TGTGCCACCACCCCAGGGGGCGTCACAGATACGCAGTATTTT CATTPGGVTDTQYF
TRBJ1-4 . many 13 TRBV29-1 TGCAGCGTTGAGAGCAGCCCTAATGAAAAACTGTTTTTT CSVESSPNEKLFF
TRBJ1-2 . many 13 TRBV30 TGTGCCTGGAGTCCTCGGGCCACGGGGGGCTACACCTTC CAWSPRATGGYTF
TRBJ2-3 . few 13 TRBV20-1 TGCAGTGCCGATAGGGAGGGCACAGATACGCAGTATTTT CSADREGTDTQYF
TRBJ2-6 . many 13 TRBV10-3 TGTGCCATCAGTTACTCCGGGGCCAACGTCCTGACTTTC CAISYSGANVLTF
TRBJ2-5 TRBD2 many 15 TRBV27 TGTGCCAGCAGTTTATGGGGGGGGAACGAAGAGACCCAGTACTTC CASSLWGGNEETQYF
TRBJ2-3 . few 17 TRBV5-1 TGCGCCAGCAGCAAGCTGGGGAAGACGCTCAACACAGATACGCAGTATTTT CASSKLGKTLNTDTQYF
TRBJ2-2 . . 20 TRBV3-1 TGTGCCAGCAGCCGAGTCCGGTCGGCTAGCAGGTTAACTAGAACCGGGGAGCTGTTTTTT CASSRVRSASRLTRTGELFF
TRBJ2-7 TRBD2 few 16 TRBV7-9 TGTGCCAGCAGCTCCGAACAACTAGCGGGGGGCTACGAGCAGTACTTC CASSSEQLAGGYEQYF
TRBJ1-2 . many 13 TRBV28 TGTGCCAGCAGTTTAACCAAATCCTATGGCTACACCTTC CASSLTKSYGYTF
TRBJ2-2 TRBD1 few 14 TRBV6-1 TGTGCCAGCAGTGAGAACAGGGGCACCGGGGAGCTGTTTTTT CASSENRGTGELFF
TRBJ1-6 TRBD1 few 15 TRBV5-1 TGCGCCAGCAGCTTGCCGACAGGGGAGGATTCACCCCTCCACTTT CASSLPTGEDSPLHF
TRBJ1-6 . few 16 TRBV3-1 TGTGCCAGCAGCCATAGGATTGGGCAGGGCAATTCACCCCTCCACTTT CASSHRIGQGNSPLHF
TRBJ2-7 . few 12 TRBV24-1 TGTGCCACCAGTGATTTCAGCGGCGAGCAGTACTTC CATSDFSGEQYF
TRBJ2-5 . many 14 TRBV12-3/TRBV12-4 TGTGCCACCGCCAACCCCGGGGACCAAGAGACCCAGTACTTC CATANPGDQETQYF
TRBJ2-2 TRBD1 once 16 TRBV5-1 TGCGCCAGCAGCCCCCCCTCCGGGACAGGGATCGGGGAGCTGTTTTTT CASSPPSGTGIGELFF
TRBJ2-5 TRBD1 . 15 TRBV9 TGTGCCAGCAGCACCGGACAGGGGGCTGCAGAGACCCAGTACTTC CASSTGQGAAETQYF